The 23 T cell receptor beta chains in this list originate from one sample, sequenced in a study of blood T cell repertoires in COVID-19. Sequencing was performed with immunoSEQ multiplex PCR; in TCRdb, only in-frame clones are kept and a portion is missing. The sample carries 200,000 to 250,000 clones, more than 80% recorded once. Sequenced material: peripheral blood. The source is an elderly woman with acute or convalescent COVID-19.

In this sample, this clone turned up once. This chain connects TRBV6-4 to TRBJ2-5; D is possibly TRBD2 (5 bases). Trimming shortened V by 4 bases and J by 5 bases, and 11 bases separated the two germline ends. Germline CDR1 MRHNA, CDR2 SNTAGT. The CDR3 has 13 residues. The DNA of the CDR3 is TGTGCCAGCAGTGCTCATAGAGGGGAGACCCAGTACTTC. As protein: CASSAHRGETQYF.

The V and J genes are TRBV18 and TRBJ1-1; D is possibly TRBD1 (5 bases). The CDR3 length is 17 residues. Looked up from germline, CDR1 is KGHSH and CDR2 is LQKENI. V dropped 3 bases and J dropped 0 bases, with 17 bases sitting between them. The CDR3 DNA follows: TGTGCCAGCTCACCTCTCCCGACAGAAACCTTGAACACTGAAGCTTTCTTT. Protein: CASSPLPTETLNTEAFF.

V usage is TRBV28 and J usage is TRBJ1-1; 7 nucleotides agree with TRBD1. The CDR3 is 16 amino acids. V lost 7 bases and J lost 1; bases outside the gene matches: 12. Germline CDR1 and CDR2: MDHEN and SYDVKM. This CDR3 is CASNLLSDRKNTEAFF. The CDR3 region has the DNA TGTGCCAGCAACCTCCTTTCGGACAGGAAGAACACTGAAGCTTTCTTT.

This chain uses TRBV18 with TRBJ1-5; 7 nucleotides align to TRBD1. Per germline, CDR1 KGHSH and CDR2 LQKENI. V lost 2 bases to trimming and J lost 3 bases; unmatched junction nucleotides: 7. CDR3 size: 16 residues. CDR3 residues: CASSPAGQVSNQPQHF. CDR3 sequence (DNA): TGTGCCAGCTCACCAGCTGGACAGGTGTCCAATCAGCCCCAGCATTTT.

The chain uses TRBV5-4 and TRBJ2-3, with 8 bases matching TRBD2. The germline gives CDR1 SGHNT, CDR2 YYREEE (reference sequence). Germline trimming cut 2 bases from V and 0 bases from J; bases unmatched to any gene: 5. The CDR3 covers 16 residues. CDR3 nucleotides: TGTGCCAGCAGCTTAGCGGGAGCGATAAGCACAGATACGCAGTATTTT. It codes for CASSLAGAISTDTQYF.

This chain links TRBV9 with TRBJ1-1, with 7 bases lining up with TRBD1. This CDR3 is built from 16 residues. Per the germline V gene, CDR1 is SGDLS and CDR2 is YYNGEE. V lost 0 bases to trimming and J lost 6 bases; unmatched junction nucleotides: 11. The DNA for the CDR3 is TGTGCCAGCAGCGTAGCCCCCACAGGGGCCCCATCTGAAGCTTTCTTT. Translated, it gives CASSVAPTGAPSEAFF.

This chain joins TRBV5-1 and TRBJ1-6; D call uncertain. The CDR3 has 13 amino acids. CDR1 and CDR2 (germline): SGHRS, YFSETQ. V lost 0 bases and J 10 bases, leaving 8 bases between the germline ends. CDR3 bases: TGCGCCAGCAGCTTGGTTTCAGGATCACCCCTCCACTTT. It translates to CASSLVSGSPLHF. The full variable domain, rest sourced from reference TRBV5-1 and TRBJ1-6, is KAGVTQTPRYLIKTRGQQVTLSCSPISGHRSVSWYQQTPGQGLQFLFEYFSETQRNKGNFPGRFSGRQFSNSRSEMNVSTLELGDSALYLCASSLVSGSPLHFGNGTRLTVT.

V and J are TRBV5-4 and TRBJ2-7; 12 nucleotides align to TRBD2. CDR1 is SGHNT, CDR2 YYREEE, per germline (reference sequence). V gave up 0 bases and J gave up 2 bases; unmatched junction bases: 6. The CDR3 has 17 residues. CDR3 DNA sequence: TGTGCCAGCAGCTTGGACCTAGCGGGAGGGTTAACCTACGAGCAGTACTTC. Translation: CASSLDLAGGLTYEQYF.

The CDR3 is CASSLRGAGGVSTPYNEQFF. CDR3 nucleotides: TGTGCCAGCAGCTTAAGGGGGGCAGGGGGCGTTTCTACCCCCTACAATGAGCAGTTCTTC. J is TRBJ2-1 and V is TRBV7-8, with 8 bases aligning to TRBD1. Trimming at V came to 2 bases and at J to 2 bases, leaving 17 bases not matched to a gene. The CDR3 totals 20 residues. Germline assignment: CDR1 SGHVS and CDR2 FQNEAQ.

The genes are TRBV6-5 and TRBJ1-2, with 9 bases fitting TRBD1. Germline V gene sequence: CDR1 MNHEY, CDR2 SVGAGI. Unmatched junction bases numbered 7, after V lost 7 bases and J lost 4 bases. This CDR3 region has 14 residues. The CDR3 region has the DNA TGTGCCAGCACCCTCGGACAGGGGAGCTATGGCTACACCTTC. Its protein is CASTLGQGSYGYTF.

The rearrangement joins TRBV30 to TRBJ2-3; unclear D gene. The CDR3 runs to 13 residues. The germline gives CDR1 GTSNPN, CDR2 SVGIG (reference sequence). The ends were cut back, 3 bases at V and 7 bases at J, with 14 bases in the middle. The CDR3 bases are TGTGCCTGGAGCCCCCCGGTGTTCAATACGCAGTATTTT. Translated: CAWSPPVFNTQYF.

As concerns this clone: The sample holds other DNA sequences that translate to the same CDR3. The chain employs TRBV5-1 and TRBJ1-2; TRBD1 matches at 8 bases. Unmatched junction bases numbered 4, after V lost 4 bases and J lost 2 bases. Germline loops: CDR1 SGHRS, CDR2 YFSETQ. The CDR3 runs 14 residues. This CDR3 reads CASSLDRVNYGYTF. CDR3 DNA: TGCGCCAGCAGCCTGGACAGGGTCAACTATGGCTACACCTTC.

J is TRBJ1-3 and V is TRBV5-4, with 7 bases matching TRBD1. After removal of 1 base from V and 4 bases from J, the junction contained 5 bases not matched to a gene. Germline V gene sequence: CDR1 SGHNT, CDR2 YYREEE (reference sequence). The CDR3 runs to 15 residues. CDR3 in DNA: TGTGCCAGCAGCTTGCCAACAGGGGTGGGAAACACCATATATTTT. Translating gives CASSLPTGVGNTIYF.

This clone came up once. The V and J genes are TRBV30 and TRBJ2-2; the match to TRBD1 covers 8 bases. Germline V lookup: CDR1 GTSNPN, CDR2 SVGIG (reference sequence). V dropped 5 bases and J dropped 6; count of bases not matched to a gene: 8. The CDR3 spans 14 residues. The CDR3 DNA sequence: TGTGCCTGGGACTCGGGACAGGCGGCCGGGGAGCTGTTTTTT. Translation gives CAWDSGQAAGELFF.

The rearrangement links TRBV19 to TRBJ2-4; unclear D gene. This CDR3 is built from 14 residues. V was clipped by 1 base and J by 6 bases, with 10 bases between them. CDR1 is LNHDA and CDR2 is SQIVND in the germline V gene (reference sequence). CDR3 DNA: TGTGCCAGTAGTATAGCCCTCGTCCGAAACATTCAGTACTTC. Translating gives CASSIALVRNIQYF.

The rearrangement uses TRBV7-9 and TRBJ2-7; D gene uncertain. Germline V CDR1 and CDR2: SEHNR, FQNEAQ (reference sequence). V lost 4 bases and J 5 bases, leaving 12 bases between the germline ends. The CDR3 length is 13 residues. This CDR3 is CASSSSPPHEQYF. The CDR3 DNA reads as TGTGCCAGCAGCTCTTCCCCTCCCCACGAGCAGTACTTC.

The CDR3 here is CASLTSSYNSPLHF. The CDR3 nucleotides read TGTGCCAGCCTAACGAGCTCCTATAATTCACCCCTCCACTTT. V and J are TRBV6-5 and TRBJ1-6, with D uncertain. The CDR3 runs 14 residues. The V end lost 8 bases, the J end lost 0 bases, and 8 bases lay between the germline ends. CDR1 and CDR2 from the germline V gene are MNHEY and SVGAGI.

V gene TRBV30 combines with J gene TRBJ1-5, with D perhaps matching TRBD1 (6 bases). Germline V gene sequence: CDR1 GTSNPN, CDR2 SVGIG (reference sequence). V was pared by 2 bases and J by 0 bases, with 11 bases between. CDR3 length: 15 amino acids. This chain's CDR3 is CAWSSTGFSNQPQHF. Here the CDR3 DNA reads TGTGCCTGGAGTTCGACAGGTTTTAGCAATCAGCCCCAGCATTTT.

This clone was picked up one time. V gene TRBV28 combines with J gene TRBJ1-3, with D possibly being TRBD1 (6 bases). This CDR3 spans 15 amino acids. V lost 5 bases and J 8 bases, leaving 19 bases between the germline ends. Looked up from germline, CDR1 is MDHEN and CDR2 is SYDVKM. Here the CDR3 reads CASSPRGGVVHTIYF. In nucleotides, the CDR3 is TGTGCCAGCAGTCCAAGGGGGGGGGTAGTTCACACCATATATTTT. Supplemented by reference TRBV28 and TRBJ1-3, the full variable domain reads DVKVTQSSRYLVKRTGEKVFLECVQDMDHENMFWYRQDPGLGLRLIYFSYDVKMKEKGDIPEGYSVSREKKERFSLILESASTNQTSMYLCASSPRGGVVHTIYFGEGSWLTVV.

V is TRBV3-1 (or the pseudogene TRBV3-2) and J is TRBJ1-2; D possibly corresponds to TRBD1 (6 bases). Trimming pared 4 bases from V and 6 bases from J, leaving 12 bases between. This CDR3 has 13 amino acids. Germline values: CDR1 LGHDT, CDR2 YNNKEL (reference sequence). In nucleotides, the CDR3 is TGTGCCAGCAGCCCCCGGACAGAAAATGGCTACACCTTC. Protein: CASSPRTENGYTF.

This clone was observed once. This chain joins TRBV6-2 or TRBV6-3 and TRBJ1-1; D ambiguous. The CDR3 sequence is 13 residues long. V lost 2 bases to trimming and J lost 7 bases, with 11 bases between them. CDR1 and CDR2 from the germline V gene are MNHEY and SVGEGT. The chain's CDR3 is CASSYRGEFEAFF. The CDR3 DNA sequence: TGTGCCAGCAGTTACCGGGGAGAATTTGAAGCTTTCTTT.

V usage is TRBV5-1 and J usage is TRBJ2-7; possible D gene TRBD1, 6 bases. The CDR3 is 17 residues long. Germline V CDR1 and CDR2: SGHRS, YFSETQ. V lost 0 bases to trimming and J lost 2 bases, with 18 bases between them. For the CDR3, the DNA is TGCGCCAGCAGCTTGGTGGTAAACCCACAGGGCCCCTACGAGCAGTACTTC. It specifies CASSLVVNPQGPYEQYF.

The chain is built from TRBV6-5 and TRBJ1-2; 8 bases are shared with TRBD1. The trim removed 6 bases at V and 0 bases at J, leaving 6 bases unmatched. Germline V gene data show CDR1 as MNHEY and CDR2 as SVGAGI. The CDR3 contains 15 residues. The CDR3, as DNA: TGTGCCAGCAGCCTCGGGACAGGAGCTAACTATGGCTACACCTTC. Protein sequence: CASSLGTGANYGYTF.